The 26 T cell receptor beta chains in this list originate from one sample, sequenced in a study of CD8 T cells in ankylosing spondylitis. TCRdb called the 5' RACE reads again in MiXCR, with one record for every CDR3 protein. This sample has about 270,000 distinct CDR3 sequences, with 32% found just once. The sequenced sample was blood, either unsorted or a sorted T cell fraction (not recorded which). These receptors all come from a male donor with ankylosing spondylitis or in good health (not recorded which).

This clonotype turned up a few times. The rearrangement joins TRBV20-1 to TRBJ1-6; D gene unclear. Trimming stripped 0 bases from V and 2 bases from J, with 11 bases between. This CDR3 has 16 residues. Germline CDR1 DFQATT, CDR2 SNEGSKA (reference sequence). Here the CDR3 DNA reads TGCAGTGCTAGAGACGCCCGGGAAGCCTATAATTCACCCCTCCACTTT. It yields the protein CSARDAREAYNSPLHF.

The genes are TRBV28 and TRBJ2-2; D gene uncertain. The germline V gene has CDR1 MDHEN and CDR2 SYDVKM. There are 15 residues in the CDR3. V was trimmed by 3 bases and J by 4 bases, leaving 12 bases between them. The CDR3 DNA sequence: TGTGCCAGCAGTTTGGTGAGGTGGGGCACCGGGGAGCTGTTTTTT. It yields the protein CASSLVRWGTGELFF.

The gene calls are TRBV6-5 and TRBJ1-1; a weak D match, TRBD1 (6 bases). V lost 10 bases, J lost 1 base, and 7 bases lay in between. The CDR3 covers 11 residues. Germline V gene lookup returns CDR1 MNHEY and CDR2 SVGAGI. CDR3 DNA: TGTGCCACGGGACAGAACACTGAAGCTTTCTTT. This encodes CATGQNTEAFF.

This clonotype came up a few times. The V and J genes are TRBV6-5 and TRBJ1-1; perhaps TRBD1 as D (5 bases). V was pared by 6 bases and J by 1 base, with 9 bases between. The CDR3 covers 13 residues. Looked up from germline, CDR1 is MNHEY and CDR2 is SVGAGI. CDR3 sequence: CASSYGQNTEAFF. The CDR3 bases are TGTGCCAGCAGCTACGGACAGAACACTGAAGCTTTCTTT.

The DNA for the CDR3 is TGCGCCAGCAGCCTATCCCTAGCGACGGAGACCCAGTACTTC. Its protein is CASSLSLATETQYF. The chain employs TRBV5-1 and TRBJ2-5; possible D gene TRBD2, 6 bases. Trimming shortened V by 4 bases and J by 5 bases, and 15 bases separated the two germline ends. CDR3 size: 14 residues. CDR1 and CDR2 from the germline V gene are SGHRS and YFSETQ.

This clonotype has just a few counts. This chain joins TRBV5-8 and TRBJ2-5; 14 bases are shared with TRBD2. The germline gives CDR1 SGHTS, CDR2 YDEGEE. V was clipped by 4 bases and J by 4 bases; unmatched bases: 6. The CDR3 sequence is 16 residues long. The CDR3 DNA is TGTGCCAGCAGCCCCGGCGGACTAGCGGGGGGAGAGACCCAGTACTTC. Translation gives CASSPGGLAGGETQYF.

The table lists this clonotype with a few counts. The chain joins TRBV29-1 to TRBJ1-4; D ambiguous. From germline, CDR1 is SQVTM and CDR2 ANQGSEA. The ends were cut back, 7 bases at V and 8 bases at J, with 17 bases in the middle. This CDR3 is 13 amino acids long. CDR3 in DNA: TGCAGCGGGATGGAGGGAAGAGTGGAAAAACTGTTTTTT. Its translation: CSGMEGRVEKLFF.

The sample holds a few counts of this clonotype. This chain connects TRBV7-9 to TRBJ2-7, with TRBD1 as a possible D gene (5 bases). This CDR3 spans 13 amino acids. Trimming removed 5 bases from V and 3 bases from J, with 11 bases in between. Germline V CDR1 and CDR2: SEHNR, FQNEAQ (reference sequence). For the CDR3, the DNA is TGTGCCAGCAGCACAAGACAGAACTACGAGCAGTACTTC. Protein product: CASSTRQNYEQYF.

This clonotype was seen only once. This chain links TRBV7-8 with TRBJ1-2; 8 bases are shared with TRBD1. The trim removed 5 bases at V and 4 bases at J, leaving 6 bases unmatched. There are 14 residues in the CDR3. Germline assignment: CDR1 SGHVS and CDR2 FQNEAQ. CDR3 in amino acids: CASSGRGLRYGYTF. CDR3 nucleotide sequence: TGTGCCAGCAGCGGCAGGGGGCTTCGCTATGGCTACACCTTC.

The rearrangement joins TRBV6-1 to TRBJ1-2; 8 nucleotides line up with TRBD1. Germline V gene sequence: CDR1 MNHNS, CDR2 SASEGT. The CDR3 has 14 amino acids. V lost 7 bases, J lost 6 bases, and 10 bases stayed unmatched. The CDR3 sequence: CASNPQGGANGYTF. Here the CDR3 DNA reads TGTGCCAGCAATCCACAGGGGGGGGCAAATGGCTACACCTTC.

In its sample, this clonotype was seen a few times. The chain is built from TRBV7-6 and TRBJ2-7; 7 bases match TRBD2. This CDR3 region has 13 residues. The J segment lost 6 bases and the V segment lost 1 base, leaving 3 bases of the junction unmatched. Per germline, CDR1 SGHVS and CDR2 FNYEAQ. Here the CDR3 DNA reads TGTGCCAGCAGCTTAGAGACTAGCAGCGAGCAGTACTTC. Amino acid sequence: CASSLETSSEQYF.

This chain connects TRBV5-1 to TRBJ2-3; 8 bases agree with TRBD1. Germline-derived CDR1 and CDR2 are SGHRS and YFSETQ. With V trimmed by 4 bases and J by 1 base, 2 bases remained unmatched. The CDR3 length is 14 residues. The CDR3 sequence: CASSTTGGTDTQYF. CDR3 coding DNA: TGCGCCAGCAGCACGACAGGGGGCACAGATACGCAGTATTTT. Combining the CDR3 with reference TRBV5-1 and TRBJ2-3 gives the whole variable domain KAGVTQTPRYLIKTRGQQVTLSCSPISGHRSVSWYQQTPGQGLQFLFEYFSETQRNKGNFPGRFSGRQFSNSRSEMNVSTLELGDSALYLCASSTTGGTDTQYFGPGTRLTVL.

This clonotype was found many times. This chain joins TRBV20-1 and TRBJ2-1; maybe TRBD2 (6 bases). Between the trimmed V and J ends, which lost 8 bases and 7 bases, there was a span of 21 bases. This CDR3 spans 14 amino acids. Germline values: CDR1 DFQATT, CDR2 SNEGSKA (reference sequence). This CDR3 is CSLLRASELNEQFF. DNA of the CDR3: TGCAGTCTCCTCAGGGCTAGCGAATTAAATGAGCAGTTCTTC.

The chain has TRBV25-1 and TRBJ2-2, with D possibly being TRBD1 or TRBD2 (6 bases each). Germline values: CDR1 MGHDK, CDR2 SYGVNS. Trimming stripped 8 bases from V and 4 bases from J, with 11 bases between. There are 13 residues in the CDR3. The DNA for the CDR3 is TGTGCCAGCTACAGGGAGGCCACCGGGGAGCTGTTTTTT. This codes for CASYREATGELFF.

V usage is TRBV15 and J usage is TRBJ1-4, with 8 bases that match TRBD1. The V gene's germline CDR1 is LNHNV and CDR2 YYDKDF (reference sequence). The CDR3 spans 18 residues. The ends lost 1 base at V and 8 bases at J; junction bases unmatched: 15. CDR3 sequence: CATSRGTGTGGTGEKLFF. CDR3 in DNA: TGTGCCACCAGCAGAGGGACAGGGACGGGCGGAACAGGGGAAAAACTGTTTTTT.

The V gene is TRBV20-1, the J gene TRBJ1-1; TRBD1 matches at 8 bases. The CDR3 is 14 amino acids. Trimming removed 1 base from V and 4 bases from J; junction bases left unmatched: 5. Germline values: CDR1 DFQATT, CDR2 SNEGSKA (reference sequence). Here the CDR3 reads CSARGDRLGTEAFF. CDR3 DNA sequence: TGCAGTGCTAGAGGGGACAGGCTCGGCACTGAAGCTTTCTTT.

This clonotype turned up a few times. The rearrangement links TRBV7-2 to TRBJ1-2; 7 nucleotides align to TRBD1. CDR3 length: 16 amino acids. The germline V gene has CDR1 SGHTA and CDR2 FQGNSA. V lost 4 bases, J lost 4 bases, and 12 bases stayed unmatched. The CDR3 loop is CASSYARDSFPYGYTF. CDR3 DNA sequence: TGTGCCAGCAGCTACGCTCGGGACAGTTTTCCCTATGGCTACACCTTC. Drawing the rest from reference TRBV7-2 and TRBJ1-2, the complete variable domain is GAGVSQSPSNKVTEKGKDVELRCDPISGHTALYWYRQSLGQGLEFLIYFQGNSAPDKSGLPSDRFSAERTGGSVSTLTIQRTQQEDSAVYLCASSYARDSFPYGYTFGSGTRLTVV.

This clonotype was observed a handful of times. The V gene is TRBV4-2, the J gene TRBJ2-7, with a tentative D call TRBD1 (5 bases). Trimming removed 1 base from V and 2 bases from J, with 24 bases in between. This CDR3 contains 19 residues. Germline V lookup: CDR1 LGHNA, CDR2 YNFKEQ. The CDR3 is CASSQASIFIRTRTYEQYF. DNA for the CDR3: TGTGCCAGCAGCCAAGCCTCAATTTTTATCCGGACAAGAACCTACGAGCAGTACTTC.

The CDR3 nucleotides are TGTGCCAGCTCACCACCGGAGGGTACGGCCGAGCAGTACTTC. This codes for CASSPPEGTAEQYF. This rearrangement joins TRBV18 to TRBJ2-7; TRBD2 is a possible D gene (6 bases). This CDR3 contains 14 residues. Per the germline V gene, CDR1 is KGHSH and CDR2 is LQKENI. Trimming removed 0 bases at V and 6 bases at J, with 12 bases between. Full variable domain (rest looked up from reference TRBV18 and TRBJ2-7): NAGVMQNPRHLVRRRGQEARLRCSPMKGHSHVYWYRQLPEEGLKFMVYLQKENIIDESGMPKERFSAEFPKEGPSILRIQQVVRGDSAAYFCASSPPEGTAEQYFGPGTRLTVT.

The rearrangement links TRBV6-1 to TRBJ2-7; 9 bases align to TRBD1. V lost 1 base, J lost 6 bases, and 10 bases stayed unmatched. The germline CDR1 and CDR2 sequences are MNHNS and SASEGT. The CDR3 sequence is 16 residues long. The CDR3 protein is CASSEVFGTGKGEQYF. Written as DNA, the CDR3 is TGTGCCAGCAGTGAAGTTTTTGGGACAGGGAAAGGCGAGCAGTACTTC.

The CDR3 reads CASSLGQGDYEQYF. For the CDR3, the DNA is TGTGCCAGCAGCTTGGGACAGGGGGACTACGAGCAGTACTTC. The V and J genes are TRBV5-6 and TRBJ2-7; 9 bases map to TRBD1. The CDR3 sequence is 14 residues long. Germline V gene sequence: CDR1 SGHDT, CDR2 YYEEEE. V shed 0 bases, J shed 3 bases, and the junction held 1 base outside the gene matches.

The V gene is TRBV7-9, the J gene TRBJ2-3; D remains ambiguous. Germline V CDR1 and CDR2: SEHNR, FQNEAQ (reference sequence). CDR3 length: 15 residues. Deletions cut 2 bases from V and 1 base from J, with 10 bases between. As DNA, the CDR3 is TGTGCCAGCAGCTTAAGCACCCCCGGCACAGATACGCAGTATTTT. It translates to CASSLSTPGTDTQYF.

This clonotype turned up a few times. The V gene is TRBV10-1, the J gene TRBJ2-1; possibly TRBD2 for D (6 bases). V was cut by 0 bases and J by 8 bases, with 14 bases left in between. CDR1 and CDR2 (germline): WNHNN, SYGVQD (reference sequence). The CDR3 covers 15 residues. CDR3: CASSESFGREDEQFF. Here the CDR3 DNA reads TGCGCCAGCAGTGAGTCTTTTGGCAGGGAGGATGAGCAGTTCTTC.

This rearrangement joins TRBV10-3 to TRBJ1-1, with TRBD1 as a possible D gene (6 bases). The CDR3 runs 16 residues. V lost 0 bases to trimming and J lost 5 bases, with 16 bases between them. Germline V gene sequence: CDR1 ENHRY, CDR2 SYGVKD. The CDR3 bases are TGTGCCATCAGTGAGTCTGCCCCGACAGGAGGTACTGAAGCTTTCTTT. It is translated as CAISESAPTGGTEAFF.

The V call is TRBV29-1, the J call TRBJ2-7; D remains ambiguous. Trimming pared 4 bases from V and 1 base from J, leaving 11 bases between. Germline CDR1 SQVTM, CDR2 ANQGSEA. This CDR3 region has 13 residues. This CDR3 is CSVVVVPSYEQYF. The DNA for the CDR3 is TGCAGCGTTGTTGTGGTTCCATCCTACGAGCAGTACTTC.

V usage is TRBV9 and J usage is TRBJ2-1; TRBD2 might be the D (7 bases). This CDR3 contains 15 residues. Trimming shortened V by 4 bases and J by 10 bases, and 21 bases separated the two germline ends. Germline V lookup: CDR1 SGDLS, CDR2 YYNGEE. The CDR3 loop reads CASSNHRGANPEQFF. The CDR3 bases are TGTGCCAGCAGCAATCACCGGGGGGCGAATCCGGAGCAGTTCTTC.